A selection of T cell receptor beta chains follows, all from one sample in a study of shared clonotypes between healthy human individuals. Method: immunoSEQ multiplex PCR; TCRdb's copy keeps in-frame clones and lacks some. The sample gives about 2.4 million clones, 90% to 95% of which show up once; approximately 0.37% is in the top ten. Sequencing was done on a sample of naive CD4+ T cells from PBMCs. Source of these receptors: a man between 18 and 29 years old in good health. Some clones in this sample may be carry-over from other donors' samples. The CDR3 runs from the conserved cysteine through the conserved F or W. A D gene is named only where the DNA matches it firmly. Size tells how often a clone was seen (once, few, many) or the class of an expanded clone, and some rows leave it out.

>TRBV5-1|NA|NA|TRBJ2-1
CASSTGGLMQFEQFF
TGCGCCAGCAGCACGGGCGGACTGATGCAATTTGAGCAGTTCTTC
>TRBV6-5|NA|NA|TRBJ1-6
CASSYSITQGSSPLHF
TGTGCCAGCAGTTACTCGATAACCCAGGGAAGCTCACCCCTCCACTTT
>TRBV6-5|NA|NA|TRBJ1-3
CASSYSGGPANTIYF
TGTGCCAGCAGTTACTCGGGCGGCCCCGCGAACACCATATATTTT
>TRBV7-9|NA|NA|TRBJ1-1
CASSSTAMNTEAFF
TGTGCCAGCAGCTCGACAGCTATGAACACTGAAGCTTTCTTT
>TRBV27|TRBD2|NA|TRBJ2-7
CASSRTSAHEQYF
TGTGCCAGCAGTAGAACTAGCGCTCACGAGCAGTACTTC
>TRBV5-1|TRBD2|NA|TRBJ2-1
CASSATSGGYNEQFF
TGCGCCAGCAGCGCGACTAGCGGTGGGTACAATGAGCAGTTCTTC
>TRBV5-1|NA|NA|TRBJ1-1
CASSFDEIDMNTEAFF
TGCGCCAGCTCCTTTGACGAAATTGACATGAACACTGAAGCTTTCTTT
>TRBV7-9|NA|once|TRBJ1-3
CASSLGANSGNTIYF
TGTGCCAGCAGCTTAGGTGCCAACTCTGGAAACACCATATATTTT
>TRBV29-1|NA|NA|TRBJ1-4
CSVARSEAEKLFF
TGCAGCGTTGCCCGGTCAGAGGCTGAAAAACTGTTTTTT
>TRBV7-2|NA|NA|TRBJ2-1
CASTWSPTPNEEQFF
TGTGCCAGCACCTGGAGCCCTACCCCCAATGAGGAGCAGTTCTTC
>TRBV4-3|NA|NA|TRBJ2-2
CASSQSRRGWAGELFF
TGCGCCAGCAGCCAGAGTCGCCGGGGATGGGCCGGGGAGCTGTTTTTT
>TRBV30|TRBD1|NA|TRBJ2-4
CAWSGHLPAGGEGVKNIQYF
TGTGCCTGGAGTGGACACCTGCCGGCAGGGGGCGAGGGGGTCAAAAACATTCAGTACTTC
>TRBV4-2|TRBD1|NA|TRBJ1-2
CASSQGGTGTLGYTF
TGTGCCAGCAGCCAAGGAGGGACAGGGACACTCGGCTACACCTTC
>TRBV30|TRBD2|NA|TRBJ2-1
CAWSRSLAGPYNEQFF
TGTGCCTGGAGCCGCTCACTAGCGGGACCCTACAATGAGCAGTTCTTC
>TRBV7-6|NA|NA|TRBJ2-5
CASSFLQETQYF
TGTGCCAGCAGCTTTCTCCAAGAGACCCAGTACTTC
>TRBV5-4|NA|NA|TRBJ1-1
CASSFFASHTEAFF
TGTGCCAGCAGCTTTTTTGCCAGTCACACTGAAGCTTTCTTT
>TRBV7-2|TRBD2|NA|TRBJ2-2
CASSLVASGSPGELFF
TGTGCCAGCAGCTTAGTGGCTAGCGGGAGCCCCGGGGAGCTGTTTTTT
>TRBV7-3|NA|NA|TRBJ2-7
CASSLLGPISYEQYF
TGTGCCAGCAGCTTACTGGGTCCCATCTCCTACGAGCAGTACTTC
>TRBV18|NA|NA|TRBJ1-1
CASSPPLTANTEAFF
TGTGCCAGCTCACCACCCCTGACAGCTAACACTGAAGCTTTCTTT
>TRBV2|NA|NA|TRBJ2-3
CASRVTGPDTQYF
TGTGCCAGCAGAGTCACAGGGCCAGATACGCAGTATTTT
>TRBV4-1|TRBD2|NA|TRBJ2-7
CASSQDSGRILYF
TGCGCCAGCAGCCAAGATAGCGGGAGAATCCTGTACTTC
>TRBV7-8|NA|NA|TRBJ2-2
CASSLAELRTGELFF
TGTGCCAGCAGCTTAGCGGAGCTAAGGACCGGGGAGCTGTTTTTT
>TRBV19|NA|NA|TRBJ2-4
CASSGLWGPTEEYF
TGTGCCAGTAGTGGGCTTTGGGGTCCAACAGAGGAGTACTTC
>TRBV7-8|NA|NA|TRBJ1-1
CASSLQLNTEAFF
TGTGCCAGCAGCTTGCAGTTGAACACTGAAGCTTTCTTT
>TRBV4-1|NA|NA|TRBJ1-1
CASSQQRVGTEAFF
TGCGCCAGCAGCCAACAAAGGGTCGGCACTGAAGCTTTCTTT
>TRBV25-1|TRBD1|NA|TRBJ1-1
CASLTGENTEAFF
TGTGCCAGCCTGACAGGGGAGAACACTGAAGCTTTCTTT
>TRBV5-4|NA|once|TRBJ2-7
CASSPVGGGFRYEQYF
TGTGCCAGCAGCCCCGTAGGGGGAGGGTTTCGGTACGAGCAGTACTTC
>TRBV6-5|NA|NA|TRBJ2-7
CASSYSTSGSYEQYF
TGTGCCAGCAGTTACTCGACCAGCGGGTCCTACGAGCAGTACTTC
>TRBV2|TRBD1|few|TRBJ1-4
CATAGGYREKLFF
TGTGCCACCGCAGGGGGCTATCGTGAAAAACTGTTTTTT
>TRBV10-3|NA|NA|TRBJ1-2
CAISGLAQSLNYGYTF
TGTGCCATCAGTGGATTAGCTCAATCTCTTAACTATGGCTACACCTTC
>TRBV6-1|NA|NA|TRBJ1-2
CASSQGMNYGYTF
TGTGCCAGCAGTCAGGGGATGAACTATGGCTACACCTTC
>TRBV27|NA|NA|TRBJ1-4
CASSLTGEKLFF
TGTGCCAGCAGTTTAACAGGGGAAAAACTGTTTTTT
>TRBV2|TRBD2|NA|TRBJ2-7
CASRQRGGRSYEQYF
TGTGCCAGCCGACAACGGGGCGGGAGATCCTACGAGCAGTACTTC
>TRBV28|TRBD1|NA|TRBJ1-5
CASSFSGTGGRQAQHF
TGTGCCAGCAGTTTCTCCGGGACAGGGGGCAGGCAGGCCCAGCATTTT
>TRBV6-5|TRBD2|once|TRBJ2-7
CASSQYWGGHYEQYF
TGTGCCAGCAGCCAATACTGGGGGGGTCACTACGAGCAGTACTTC
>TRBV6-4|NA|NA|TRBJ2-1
CASSDLPGLVGHEQFF
TGTGCCAGCAGTGACCTACCGGGACTCGTGGGTCATGAGCAGTTCTTC
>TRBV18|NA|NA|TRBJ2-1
CASSPGGVSYNEQFF
TGTGCCAGCTCACCGGGCGGGGTCTCCTACAATGAGCAGTTCTTC
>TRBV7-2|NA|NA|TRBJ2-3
CASSFGTAADTQYF
TGTGCCAGCAGCTTCGGGACTGCGGCAGATACGCAGTATTTT
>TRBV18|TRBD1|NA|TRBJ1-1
CASSPIFGTDTEAFF
TGTGCCAGCTCACCAATATTCGGGACAGACACTGAAGCTTTCTTT
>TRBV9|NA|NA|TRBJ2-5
CASSVARGFQETQYF
TGTGCCAGCAGCGTAGCTAGGGGATTCCAAGAGACCCAGTACTTC
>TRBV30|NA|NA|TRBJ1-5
CAWSGNSNQPQHF
TGTGCCTGGTCCGGGAATAGCAATCAGCCCCAGCATTTT
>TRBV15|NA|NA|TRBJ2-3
CATSRDWSQTGYTQYF
TGTGCCACCAGCAGAGATTGGTCCCAAACAGGTTATACGCAGTATTTT
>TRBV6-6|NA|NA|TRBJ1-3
CASSYSGGTGNTIYF
TGTGCCAGCAGTTACTCCGGGGGCACTGGAAACACCATATATTTT
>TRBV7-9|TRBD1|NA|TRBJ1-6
CASSPGQGSPLHF
TGTGCCAGCAGCCCCGGACAGGGTTCACCCCTCCACTTT
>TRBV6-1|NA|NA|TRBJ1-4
CASSDGYGITEKLFF
TGTGCCAGCAGTGACGGGTACGGGATAACTGAAAAACTGTTTTTT
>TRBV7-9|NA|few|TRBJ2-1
CASSPGGSSYNEQFF
TGTGCCAGCAGCCCCGGAGGGAGCTCCTACAATGAGCAGTTCTTC
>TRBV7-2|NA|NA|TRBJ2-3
CASSLTDTQYF
TGTGCCAGCAGCCTTACTGATACGCAGTATTTT
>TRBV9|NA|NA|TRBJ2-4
CASSPVGYSGANIQYF
TGTGCCAGCAGCCCAGTCGGGTATTCAGGGGCGAACATTCAGTACTTC
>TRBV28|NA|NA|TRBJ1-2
CASRGGVTRAF
TGTGCCAGCAGAGGGGGTGTAACACGCGCCTTC
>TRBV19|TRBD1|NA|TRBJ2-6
CASSLGPGGLSGANVLTF
TGTGCCAGTAGTCTAGGCCCAGGGGGCCTCTCTGGGGCCAACGTCCTGACTTTC